Presented here are 25 T cell receptor beta chains from one specimen sequenced in a study of control samples from healthy donors and cancer patients. Method: immunoSEQ multiplex PCR; TCRdb's copy keeps in-frame clones and lacks some. Seen here are about 160,000 clones, 93% observed once, and the top ten hold roughly 5.5%. Input material: blood. These receptors originate from a man younger than 35 in good health.

The chain employs TRBV5-1 and TRBJ1-1; perhaps TRBD1 as D (5 bases). V dropped 0 bases and J dropped 6 bases, with 15 bases sitting between them. Germline CDR1 and CDR2: SGHRS and YFSETQ. The CDR3 is made up of 15 amino acids. The CDR3 here is CASSLEVGVGAEAFF. In nucleotides, the CDR3 is TGCGCCAGCAGCTTGGAAGTAGGGGTGGGGGCTGAAGCTTTCTTT.

The CDR3 here is CASSLLTPGGNTEAFF. The CDR3 DNA sequence: TGCGCCAGCAGCTTGTTAACTCCAGGGGGGAACACTGAAGCTTTCTTT. The chain carries TRBV5-1 and TRBJ1-1; TRBD1 agrees at 7 bases. The CDR3 is 16 amino acids. The trim removed 1 base at V and 1 base at J, leaving 7 bases unmatched. CDR1 and CDR2 (germline): SGHRS, YFSETQ.

This clone showed up just once. This chain uses TRBV7-9 with TRBJ1-1; D remains unclear. This CDR3 has 11 amino acids. Germline CDR1 SEHNR, CDR2 FQNEAQ (reference sequence). Trimming stripped 5 bases from V and 12 bases from J, with 13 bases between. The CDR3 loop is CASSQDPITFF. DNA for the CDR3: TGTGCCAGCAGCCAAGACCCGATAACTTTCTTT.

J is TRBJ2-1 and V is TRBV4-3; unclear D gene. This CDR3 is built from 14 residues. Trimming stripped 0 bases from V and 5 bases from J, with 8 bases between. CDR1 is LGHNA, CDR2 YSLEER, per germline. The CDR3 is CASSQDRTNNEQFF. As DNA, the CDR3 is TGCGCCAGCAGCCAAGATAGGACCAACAATGAGCAGTTCTTC.

The rearrangement joins TRBV24-1 to TRBJ2-5, with TRBD1 identical over 10 bases. Germline V gives CDR1 KGHDR, CDR2 SFDVKD. The CDR3 extends over 14 amino acids. With V trimmed by 9 bases and J by 0 bases, 3 bases remained unmatched. CDR3 DNA sequence: TGTGCCACCGCCGGGACAGGGGACCAAGAGACCCAGTACTTC. Protein sequence: CATAGTGDQETQYF.

The rearrangement uses TRBV6-5 and TRBJ2-7; maybe TRBD1 (8 bases). Deletions cut 7 bases from V and 4 bases from J, with 17 bases between. Germline assignment: CDR1 MNHEY and CDR2 SVGAGI. This CDR3 region has 14 residues. The CDR3 coding sequence is TGTGCCAGCAAGGGAGACAGGGGAGGGTACGAGCAGTACTTC. Translated, it gives CASKGDRGGYEQYF.

Of note for this clone: The same CDR3 arises from other DNA sequences in this sample as well. The rearrangement links TRBV3-1 (or the pseudogene TRBV3-2) to TRBJ1-2; D not resolved. Germline-derived CDR1 and CDR2 are LGHDT and YNNKEL (reference sequence). The CDR3 covers 11 residues. The ends were cut back, 4 bases at V and 8 bases at J, with 8 bases in the middle. CDR3 coding DNA: TGTGCCAGCAGCCGAGGGAGGGGCTACACCTTC. Translated, it gives CASSRGRGYTF.

This clone was observed a single time. The gene calls are TRBV5-1 and TRBJ1-1; unclear D gene. Germline V gene lookup returns CDR1 SGHRS and CDR2 YFSETQ. The V gene lost 1 base and the J gene lost 1 base, with 8 bases spanning the gap. The CDR3 runs to 14 residues. The CDR3 nucleotides read TGCGCCAGCAGCTTGTACGGACCGAACACTGAAGCTTTCTTT. Residues: CASSLYGPNTEAFF.

The chain uses TRBV6-5 and TRBJ1-1, with a weak D call TRBD1 (5 bases). This CDR3 is 14 amino acids long. Germline CDR1 MNHEY, CDR2 SVGAGI. Trimming removed 6 bases from V and 7 bases from J, with 18 bases in between. This CDR3 is CASRVGGKGNEAFF. The CDR3 DNA is TGTGCCAGCAGGGTCGGGGGGAAGGGGAATGAAGCTTTCTTT.

In nucleotides, the CDR3 is TGTGCCAGCAGCCCTCGACAGATAATAAACACCGGGGAGCTGTTTTTT. It specifies CASSPRQIINTGELFF. This sequence joins TRBV28 and TRBJ2-2, with D possibly being TRBD1 (5 bases). The germline V gene has CDR1 MDHEN and CDR2 SYDVKM. The CDR3 spans 16 residues. V was shortened by 6 bases and J by 2 bases, with 16 bases between the two germline ends.

The J gene is TRBJ1-4, the V gene TRBV7-2, with D hard to call. V lost 5 bases and J lost 8, with 18 bases in between. Per germline, CDR1 SGHTA and CDR2 FQGNSA. This CDR3 is built from 15 residues. The CDR3 region has the DNA TGTGCCAGCAGCCCCGAAGGGAGGGTGGCGGAAAAACTGTTTTTT. Amino acid sequence: CASSPEGRVAEKLFF.

Only one count was recorded for this clone. The chain joins TRBV30 to TRBJ1-1; D gene unclear. The CDR3 length is 14 residues. Trimming removed 4 bases at V and 1 base at J, with 13 bases between. The germline gives CDR1 GTSNPN, CDR2 SVGIG (reference sequence). The CDR3 nucleotides read TGTGCCTGGACCCAAATTGAGGGGAACACTGAAGCTTTCTTT. This gives the protein CAWTQIEGNTEAFF.

This clone was observed once. The rearrangement joins TRBV6-5 to TRBJ1-1; D remains ambiguous. The CDR3 is 15 amino acids. V was cut by 3 bases and J by 1 base, with 12 bases left in between. Germline V lookup: CDR1 MNHEY, CDR2 SVGAGI. The CDR3 nucleotides read TGTGCCAGCAGTTATACCAATACCCAGAACACTGAAGCTTTCTTT. Protein: CASSYTNTQNTEAFF.

The CDR3 here is CASSGQETQYF. The CDR3, as DNA: TGTGCCAGCAGTGGCCAAGAGACCCAGTACTTC. This rearrangement joins TRBV6-2 or TRBV6-3 to TRBJ2-5; D remains ambiguous. The V end was cut by 5 bases, the J end by 1 base, with 2 bases between. The length of the CDR3 is 11 residues. Germline-derived CDR1 and CDR2 are MNHEY and SVGEGT.

This chain links TRBV24-1 with TRBJ2-1; D is uncertain. Germline loops: CDR1 KGHDR, CDR2 SFDVKD. This CDR3 is 13 amino acids long. V was cut by 0 bases and J by 7 bases, with 6 bases left in between. The CDR3 sequence: CATSDLRANEQFF. Here the CDR3 DNA reads TGTGCCACCAGTGATTTGAGGGCGAATGAGCAGTTCTTC.

The gene calls are TRBV9 and TRBJ2-2, with unresolved D. Per germline, CDR1 SGDLS and CDR2 YYNGEE. Deletions cut 0 bases from V and 6 bases from J, with 12 bases between. The CDR3 is made up of 15 amino acids. The CDR3: CASSVGPISPGELFF. CDR3 coding DNA: TGTGCCAGCAGCGTAGGACCAATCTCACCCGGGGAGCTGTTTTTT.

The chain recombines TRBV7-9 with TRBJ2-3; D is possibly TRBD1 (6 bases). Looked up from germline, CDR1 is SEHNR and CDR2 is FQNEAQ (reference sequence). This CDR3 is built from 18 residues. V lost 4 bases to trimming and J lost 2 bases, with 22 bases between them. The CDR3 is CASSSDLTGMIFTDTQYF. The CDR3 DNA reads TGTGCCAGCAGCTCCGACCTAACAGGGATGATATTCACAGATACGCAGTATTTT.

As to this clone: At the DNA level, this CDR3 is encoded by other sequences in the same sample as well. The genes are TRBV19 and TRBJ2-7, with D unclear. Germline V lookup: CDR1 LNHDA, CDR2 SQIVND (reference sequence). V was shortened by 3 bases and J by 5 bases, with 11 bases between the two germline ends. The CDR3 runs 13 residues. CDR3 bases: TGTGCCAGTAGTATGTCCAGGTCCCACGAGCAGTACTTC. Translating it yields CASSMSRSHEQYF.

V usage is TRBV6-2 or TRBV6-3 and J usage is TRBJ2-3; 14 nucleotides line up with TRBD2. This CDR3 is 17 amino acids long. The germline V gene has CDR1 MNHEY and CDR2 SVGEGT. Unmatched junction bases numbered 5, after V lost 2 bases and J lost 4 bases. The CDR3 loop is CASSYPGLAGVSDTQYF. CDR3 bases: TGTGCCAGCAGTTACCCGGGACTAGCGGGAGTTTCAGATACGCAGTATTTT.

This chain connects TRBV7-8 to TRBJ2-2; 8 bases are shared with TRBD2. V shed 1 base and J 3 bases; nucleotides not matched to a gene: 1. The CDR3 has 15 amino acids. CDR1 SGHVS and CDR2 FQNEAQ come from the germline V gene. The CDR3 region has the DNA TGTGCCAGCAGCTTAGTAGCGGGGCACACCGGGGAGCTGTTTTTT. The encoded protein is CASSLVAGHTGELFF.

V gene TRBV9 combines with J gene TRBJ2-1; 8 positions agree with TRBD2. This CDR3 is built from 18 residues. Germline V CDR1 and CDR2: SGDLS, YYNGEE. The V and J ends lost 1 base and 4 bases, in that order; junction bases with no gene match: 13. The CDR3 DNA follows: TGTGCCAGCAGCGTATGGGCTTCGTTTGCGGGGGGTTACAATGAGCAGTTCTTC. This sequence encodes CASSVWASFAGGYNEQFF. The full variable domain, completed using reference TRBV9 and TRBJ2-1, is DSGVTQTPKHLITATGQRVTLRCSPRSGDLSVYWYQQSLDQGLQFLIQYYNGEERAKGNILERFSAQQFPDLHSELNLSSLELGDSALYFCASSVWASFAGGYNEQFFGPGTRLTVL.

DNA for the CDR3: TGTGCCTGGAGCCTGGGCACCCGGGTAGGTGGCACTGAAGCTTTCTTT. Residues: CAWSLGTRVGGTEAFF. The chain employs TRBV30 and TRBJ1-1; D is unclear. CDR3 length: 16 amino acids. V lost 3 bases and J 4 bases, leaving 21 bases between the germline ends. The V gene's germline CDR1 is GTSNPN and CDR2 SVGIG (reference sequence).

The chain couples TRBV6-5 to TRBJ1-5; TRBD1 agrees at 10 bases. Looked up from germline, CDR1 is MNHEY and CDR2 is SVGAGI. J gave up 3 bases and V 5 bases, and 4 bases lay outside the gene matches. CDR3 size: 15 residues. This CDR3 reads CASSPGTGANQPQHF. For the CDR3, the DNA is TGTGCCAGCAGTCCCGGGACAGGGGCCAATCAGCCCCAGCATTTT.

The gene calls are TRBV7-2 and TRBJ2-7; unclear D gene. Trimming left V 4 bases short and J 3 bases short, with 4 bases between. This CDR3 is 11 amino acids long. Germline values: CDR1 SGHTA, CDR2 FQGNSA. CDR3 loop: CASSSYYEQYF. CDR3 sequence (DNA): TGTGCCAGCAGCTCATACTACGAGCAGTACTTC.

J is TRBJ1-2 and V is TRBV14; D is ambiguous. Per germline, CDR1 SGHDN and CDR2 FVKESK. This CDR3 spans 16 amino acids. Trimming shortened V by 5 bases and J by 4 bases, and 20 bases separated the two germline ends. This chain's CDR3 is CASSSRGKDEFYGYTF. The CDR3 DNA reads as TGTGCCAGCAGCTCACGTGGGAAGGACGAATTCTATGGCTACACCTTC.